This TCR beta chain originates from a study of human T cells and chemical hapten exposure. Whole-study results and caveats: Compared to controls, expanded TCRs made significantly more large clusters of similar CDR3s. Every donor had alopecia, and their immune response may therefore differ from healthy people's.

Source study methods: Sampled TCR counts reached a median of roughly 98,000 per sample, with values ranging from roughly 20,000 to 750,000. A single record per CDR3 protein comes from TCRdb applying MiXCR to the RACE reads. None of the V and J calls come from the authors' own analysis; TCRdb made them. Here the sample spans about 70,000 distinct CDR3 sequences, 9.8% being singletons. This sample's time point: patch test 1, 2 weeks after DPC sensitization. Sample treatment: therapeutic diphenylcyclopropenone sensitization with weekly scalp DPC. The V end lost 0 bases, the J end lost 7 bases, and 15 bases lay between the germline ends. The CDR3 is 15 amino acids. Germline V gene data show CDR1 as SGHDN and CDR2 as FVKESK. This clonotype was seen repeatedly, ten times or more. As yet, its antigen is unknown.

The source of this sequence is a middle-aged woman with alopecia areata. Some clones in this sample may be carry-over from other donors' samples. This chain links TRBV14 with TRBJ1-2, with D maybe TRBD1 (5 bases). Material: whole blood, obtained in connection with sensitization to the hapten diphenylcyclopropenone (DPC). The CDR3 sequence: CASSQEVAGTIGYTF. The CDR3 DNA is TGTGCCAGCAGCCAAGAGGTCGCAGGGACTATTGGCTACACCTTC.